The 30 T cell receptor beta chains given below trace back to one sample, sequenced in a study of blood T cell repertoires in COVID-19. Assay used: immunoSEQ multiplex PCR; TCRdb lists only in-frame clones, some missing. The repertoire has 95,000 to 150,000 clones, 79% of them found once; the top ten carry 4%. The sequencing sample was made of peripheral blood. The receptors come from a woman of 80 years or more with acute or convalescent COVID-19.

This clone was seen a few times. The chain employs TRBV28 and TRBJ1-2; the D gene is possibly TRBD1 (5 bases). V was shortened by 6 bases and J by 6 bases, with 17 bases between the two germline ends. This CDR3 has 14 amino acids. CDR1 and CDR2 from the germline V gene are MDHEN and SYDVKM. This CDR3 is CASSPNPPRDGYTF. The CDR3 DNA reads as TGTGCCAGCAGCCCTAATCCACCCAGGGATGGCTACACCTTC.

The rearrangement links TRBV2 to TRBJ1-5; D call uncertain. Germline values: CDR1 SNHLY, CDR2 FYNNEI. Trimming cost V 2 bases and J 0 bases, with 8 bases left between them. CDR3 length: 15 amino acids. In DNA form, the CDR3 reads TGTGCCAGCAGTGAAATATCAGTTAGCAATCAGCCCCAGCATTTT. Its translation: CASSEISVSNQPQHF.

The chain has TRBV5-1 and TRBJ2-1; D is perhaps TRBD1 (6 bases). CDR1 and CDR2 (germline): SGHRS, YFSETQ. With 0 bases removed from V and 8 bases from J, the gap between germline ends came to 15 bases. CDR3 length equals 15 residues. The CDR3 DNA sequence: TGCGCCAGCAGCTTGGAGAACAGGGCCTGGGATGAGCAGTTCTTC. Protein: CASSLENRAWDEQFF. The full variable domain, completed using reference TRBV5-1 and TRBJ2-1, is KAGVTQTPRYLIKTRGQQVTLSCSPISGHRSVSWYQQTPGQGLQFLFEYFSETQRNKGNFPGRFSGRQFSNSRSEMNVSTLELGDSALYLCASSLENRAWDEQFFGPGTRLTVL.

This clone was counted a few times. J is TRBJ1-1 and V is TRBV29-1; the match to TRBD1 covers 7 bases. Germline V gene sequence: CDR1 SQVTM, CDR2 ANQGSEA. V was clipped by 7 bases and J by 4 bases; unmatched bases: 12. This CDR3 is 14 amino acids long. The CDR3 bases are TGCAGCGGGGACGGAACAGGGGTTGCCACTGAAGCTTTCTTT. It codes for CSGDGTGVATEAFF. Together with reference TRBV29-1 and TRBJ1-1, the CDR3 gives the full variable domain: SAVISQKPSRDICQRGTSLTIQCQVDSQVTMMFWYRQQPGQSLTLIATANQGSEATYESGFVIDKFPISRPNLTFSTLTVSNMSPEDSSIYLCSGDGTGVATEAFFGQGTRLTVV.

The rearrangement uses TRBV2 and TRBJ2-3; D may be TRBD1 (6 bases). The germline V gene has CDR1 SNHLY and CDR2 FYNNEI. V dropped 6 bases and J dropped 0 bases, with 10 bases sitting between them. This CDR3 has 14 residues. The CDR3 DNA is TGTGCCAGCAGAGCAGGGGTCAGCACAGATACGCAGTATTTT. It specifies CASRAGVSTDTQYF.

The V and J genes are TRBV11-2 and TRBJ1-5, with a possible D match to TRBD1 (5 bases). Trimming took off 5 bases at V and 1 base at J, with 9 bases between the two ends. CDR3 length equals 14 residues. CDR1 and CDR2 (germline): SGHAT, FQNNGV. In DNA, the CDR3 is TGTGCCAGCAGCAGGGGAATAAGCAATCAGCCCCAGCATTTT. It specifies CASSRGISNQPQHF.

V usage is TRBV27 and J usage is TRBJ1-1, with 8 positions matching TRBD1. There are 15 residues in the CDR3. Germline values: CDR1 MNHEY, CDR2 SMNVEV (reference sequence). The junction had 6 bases not matched to a gene; V was cut back by 5 bases and J by 1 base. The CDR3 loop is CASSMDRATNTEAFF. The CDR3 nucleotides read TGTGCCAGCAGTATGGACAGGGCTACGAACACTGAAGCTTTCTTT.

The chain links TRBV3-1 (or the pseudogene TRBV3-2) to TRBJ1-1, with 9 bases aligning to TRBD1. With V trimmed by 4 bases and J by 9 bases, 3 bases remained unmatched. CDR3 length equals 12 residues. Germline V CDR1 and CDR2: LGHDT, YNNKEL (reference sequence). CDR3 DNA sequence: TGTGCCAGCAGCCCGGGACAGGGTAAAGCTTTCTTT. Its translation is CASSPGQGKAFF.

This clone was seen more than once but under ten times. The rearrangement uses TRBV7-2 and TRBJ1-5, with D tentatively TRBD1 (6 bases). The CDR3 is 15 residues long. V lost 4 bases and J 1 base, leaving 11 bases between the germline ends. The germline V gene encodes CDR1 SGHTA and CDR2 FQGNSA. This CDR3 is CASSSGTTSNQPQHF. DNA for the CDR3: TGTGCCAGCAGCTCTGGGACAACAAGCAATCAGCCCCAGCATTTT.

The chain employs TRBV18 and TRBJ1-5; D possibly corresponds to TRBD1 (5 bases). This CDR3 is built from 15 residues. Trimming left V 2 bases short and J 4 bases short, with 12 bases between. Germline lookup yields CDR1 KGHSH and CDR2 LQKENI. The CDR3 spells CASSPSGRGNQPQHF. The CDR3 DNA is TGTGCCAGCTCACCATCAGGTAGGGGAAATCAGCCCCAGCATTTT.

This clone came up a few times. The CDR3 loop reads CASSLIVGGEQFF. CDR3 DNA sequence: TGTGCCAGCAGCCTGATTGTGGGAGGTGAGCAGTTCTTC. The V call is TRBV7-3, the J call TRBJ2-1, with a weak D call TRBD2 (6 bases). The V gene lost 5 bases and the J gene lost 9 bases, with 14 bases spanning the gap. CDR1 and CDR2 from the germline V gene are SGHTA and FQGTGA. CDR3 length: 13 amino acids.

This clone has only one observation. The chain joins TRBV6-5 to TRBJ1-2, with 8 bases that match TRBD1. Germline V gene sequence: CDR1 MNHEY, CDR2 SVGAGI. V trimming: 5 bases; J trimming: 2 bases; junction bases outside the gene matches: 7. The CDR3 is made up of 15 amino acids. CDR3 protein: CASSRRTGINYGYTF. DNA for the CDR3: TGTGCCAGCAGTCGTCGGACAGGGATCAACTATGGCTACACCTTC.

This clone was observed a handful of times. CDR3 sequence: CASSPARGANTEAFF. The CDR3 coding sequence is TGTGCCAGCAGCCCAGCCCGGGGGGCGAACACTGAAGCTTTCTTT. The chain is built from TRBV7-9 and TRBJ1-1, with D perhaps matching TRBD1 (6 bases). With 5 bases removed from V and 1 base from J, the gap between germline ends came to 14 bases. The germline CDR1 and CDR2 sequences are SEHNR and FQNEAQ (reference sequence). The length of the CDR3 is 15 residues.

The chain recombines TRBV5-1 with TRBJ1-4; 8 bases are shared with TRBD1. The CDR3 covers 15 residues. The germline gives CDR1 SGHRS, CDR2 YFSETQ. Losses at the gene ends were 0 bases for V and 5 bases for J; bases not matched to a gene: 3. This CDR3 reads CASSLATGVNEKLFF. The CDR3 DNA reads as TGCGCCAGCAGCTTGGCGACAGGGGTGAATGAAAAACTGTTTTTT.

The chain employs TRBV6-4 and TRBJ1-2; 9 bases fit TRBD1. With V trimmed by 7 bases and J by 7 bases, 7 bases remained unmatched. The CDR3 is 13 amino acids. Germline CDR1 MRHNA, CDR2 SNTAGT. The chain's CDR3 is CASNPGQGGGYTF. The DNA for the CDR3 is TGTGCCAGCAACCCGGGACAGGGAGGTGGCTACACCTTC.

The chain couples TRBV19 to TRBJ2-4; no reliable D call. Germline CDR1 reads LNHDA; CDR2 reads SQIVND (reference sequence). This CDR3 contains 14 residues. V lost 3 bases, J lost 4 bases, and 10 bases lay in between. Here the CDR3 reads CASSIRSQKNIQYF. For the CDR3, the DNA is TGTGCCAGTAGTATCCGATCCCAGAAAAACATTCAGTACTTC.

The chain has TRBV6-5 and TRBJ2-7; the match to TRBD2 covers 7 bases. CDR1 is MNHEY, CDR2 SVGAGI, per germline. This CDR3 is built from 12 residues. Trimming removed 6 bases from V and 1 base from J; junction bases left unmatched: 0. Here the CDR3 reads CASRGGSYEQYF. The DNA of the CDR3 is TGTGCCAGCAGGGGAGGGTCCTACGAGCAGTACTTC.

This clone showed up just once. This rearrangement joins TRBV7-3 to TRBJ1-1, with a weak D call TRBD1 (6 bases). The V end lost 2 bases, the J end lost 4 bases, and 14 bases lay between the germline ends. This CDR3 is built from 15 residues. Germline values: CDR1 SGHTA, CDR2 FQGTGA. For the CDR3, the DNA is TGTGCCAGCAGCTTAGAGGACAGTCCCTTCACTGAAGCTTTCTTT. Translating gives CASSLEDSPFTEAFF. Using reference TRBV7-3 and TRBJ1-1 for the parts outside the CDR3, the full variable domain is GAGVSQTPSNKVTEKGKYVELRCDPISGHTALYWYRQSLGQGPEFLIYFQGTGAADDSGLPNDRFFAVRPEGSVSTLKIQRTERGDSAVYLCASSLEDSPFTEAFFGQGTRLTVV.

In nucleotides, the CDR3 is TGTGCCAGCAGCGCCGACAGCTACGAGCAGTACTTC. This encodes CASSADSYEQYF. The V and J genes are TRBV9 and TRBJ2-7; D is possibly TRBD1 (5 bases). CDR1 and CDR2 (germline): SGDLS, YYNGEE. With 3 bases removed from V and 3 bases from J, the gap between germline ends came to 7 bases. The CDR3 contains 12 residues.

The chain joins TRBV5-1 to TRBJ1-2; 8 nucleotides match TRBD1. Unmatched junction bases numbered 8, after V lost 5 bases and J lost 5 bases. There are 14 residues in the CDR3. Germline values: CDR1 SGHRS, CDR2 YFSETQ. CDR3 in amino acids: CASRPTGGGYGYTF. The CDR3 DNA is TGCGCCAGCAGACCAACAGGGGGAGGGTATGGCTACACCTTC.

This rearrangement joins TRBV29-1 to TRBJ2-1; D perhaps matches TRBD2 (6 bases). The CDR3 is 16 amino acids. The V gene's germline CDR1 is SQVTM and CDR2 ANQGSEA. The germline V and J ends were trimmed by 7 bases and 0 bases, with 19 bases remaining between them. This chain's CDR3 is CSARIFAGSSYNEQFF. For the CDR3, the DNA is TGCAGCGCCAGGATCTTTGCGGGAAGCTCCTACAATGAGCAGTTCTTC.

V and J are TRBV6-6 and TRBJ2-1; 9 nucleotides match TRBD1. J was trimmed by 2 bases and V by 7 bases; bases with no gene match: 3. Germline V gene lookup returns CDR1 MNHNY and CDR2 SVGAGI (reference sequence). The CDR3 spans 14 residues. CDR3 loop: CASNGQGTYNEQFF. The CDR3 nucleotides read TGTGCCAGCAACGGACAGGGGACCTACAATGAGCAGTTCTTC.

J is TRBJ1-4 and V is TRBV5-6; tentative D call: TRBD1 (6 bases). The CDR3 length is 15 residues. Germline V gene sequence: CDR1 SGHDT, CDR2 YYEEEE. V was cut by 3 bases and J by 8 bases, with 17 bases left in between. The CDR3 protein is CASSSYREGQEKLFF. The CDR3 DNA reads as TGTGCCAGCAGCTCCTACAGGGAAGGACAGGAAAAACTGTTTTTT.

The chain carries TRBV29-1 and TRBJ2-6, with a weak D call TRBD1 (6 bases). The CDR3 has 15 residues. V shed 7 bases and J shed 4 bases, with 17 bases lying between them. The germline V gene encodes CDR1 SQVTM and CDR2 ANQGSEA. This CDR3 is CSAEQQGFGANVLTF. The CDR3 DNA follows: TGCAGCGCAGAACAACAGGGATTCGGGGCCAACGTCCTGACTTTC.

V and J are TRBV12-3 or TRBV12-4 and TRBJ1-1; TRBD1 aligns across 7 bases. This CDR3 is 13 amino acids long. The junction had 2 bases not matched to a gene; V was cut back by 6 bases and J by 1 base. CDR3 in DNA: TGTGCCAGCAGCAGGACAGGGAACACTGAAGCTTTCTTT. Protein: CASSRTGNTEAFF.

The chain recombines TRBV28 with TRBJ1-3; tentative D call: TRBD1 (5 bases). Deletions cut 6 bases from V and 0 bases from J, with 12 bases between. Germline V gene data show CDR1 as MDHEN and CDR2 as SYDVKM. This CDR3 region has 15 residues. CDR3 coding DNA: TGTGCCAGCAGGGGCATGGGGGGCTCTGGAAACACCATATATTTT. Protein: CASRGMGGSGNTIYF.

With respect to this clone: Other DNA sequences in the same sample also yield this CDR3. The J gene is TRBJ2-3, the V gene TRBV28; D is ambiguous. V gave up 3 bases and J gave up 6 bases, with 4 bases separating them. There are 11 residues in the CDR3. The V gene's germline CDR1 is MDHEN and CDR2 SYDVKM. The CDR3 sequence: CASSLRDTQYF. The CDR3 DNA sequence: TGTGCCAGCAGTTTGCGCGATACGCAGTATTTT. The variable domain in full, with the rest retrieved from reference TRBV28 and TRBJ2-3, is DVKVTQSSRYLVKRTGEKVFLECVQDMDHENMFWYRQDPGLGLRLIYFSYDVKMKEKGDIPEGYSVSREKKERFSLILESASTNQTSMYLCASSLRDTQYFGPGTRLTVL.

This clone was detected once. The rearrangement links TRBV29-1 to TRBJ1-1; a weak D match, TRBD1 (6 bases). Trimming stripped 6 bases from V and 5 bases from J, with 16 bases between. Germline-derived CDR1 and CDR2 are SQVTM and ANQGSEA. This CDR3 contains 13 residues. The CDR3 region is CSVEQGRRTEAFF. Written as DNA, the CDR3 is TGCAGCGTGGAGCAGGGGCGGAGAACTGAAGCTTTCTTT.

The chain recombines TRBV7-9 with TRBJ1-1; TRBD1 matches at 8 bases. The CDR3 runs 14 residues. V shed 5 bases, J shed 1 base, and the junction held 3 bases outside the gene matches. CDR1 is SEHNR, CDR2 FQNEAQ, per germline (reference sequence). CDR3 in DNA: TGTGCCAGCAGCGGCCAGGGGGCGAACACTGAAGCTTTCTTT. Translation: CASSGQGANTEAFF.

The V and J genes are TRBV28 and TRBJ1-5; D is uncertain. This CDR3 region has 16 residues. Germline assignment: CDR1 MDHEN and CDR2 SYDVKM. V was shortened by 4 bases and J by 1 base, with 14 bases between the two germline ends. The chain's CDR3 is CASSSLGRGSNQPQHF. CDR3 nucleotide sequence: TGTGCCAGCAGTTCCCTTGGCAGAGGGAGCAATCAGCCCCAGCATTTT.